Listed below are T cell receptor beta chains from one sample, sequenced in a study of shared clonotypes between healthy human individuals. The table came from immunoSEQ multiplex PCR; TCRdb's copy has only in-frame clones and leaves some out. Among around 610,000 clones listed, 95% to 97% were seen once. The sample comprised naive CD8+ T cells sorted from blood. These receptors were obtained from a woman in her thirties in good health. Both conserved end residues are trimmed from each CDR3. Each record gives: CDR3 protein, V gene.

CDR3 protein: ASSLVPSGYNEQF
V gene: TRBV13

CDR3 protein: ASYTDTQY
V gene: TRBV28

CDR3 protein: ASSKRRGAWVYGYT
V gene: TRBV21-1

CDR3 protein: ASSLALDGELF
V gene: TRBV7-8

CDR3 protein: ASSSELAQSYEQY
V gene: TRBV19

CDR3 protein: ASSLVAGASTDTQY
V gene: TRBV7-8

CDR3 protein: ASRGDRYEQY
V gene: TRBV7-8

CDR3 protein: ASSGRRGDNEQF
V gene: TRBV11-2

CDR3 protein: ASSWGGPTNEQF
V gene: TRBV5-4

CDR3 protein: ASIPGAHTEAF
V gene: TRBV2

CDR3 protein: ASHTSTGSSAGYT
V gene: TRBV27

CDR3 protein: ASSTVGEVSYNEQF
V gene: TRBV28

CDR3 protein: ASSLKGERSSYEQY
V gene: TRBV28

CDR3 protein: ASRWDRGNTEAF
V gene: TRBV6-1

CDR3 protein: ASRGQGSFGRGEQY
V gene: TRBV27

CDR3 protein: ASRSKREGKSYEQY
V gene: TRBV5-4

CDR3 protein: SARDSATQY
V gene: TRBV20-1

CDR3 protein: ATSRVLAGGNTGELF
V gene: TRBV15

CDR3 protein: ASSLGREGFRETQY
V gene: TRBV27

CDR3 protein: ASSPSGGGGETQY
V gene: TRBV6-5

CDR3 protein: ASSPSVNYGYT
V gene: TRBV25-1

CDR3 protein: ASSSPLLTQRLGDYGYT
V gene: TRBV28

CDR3 protein: ASSPELRENDEQY
V gene: TRBV5-6

CDR3 protein: ASRGTAPVQH
V gene: TRBV19

CDR3 protein: ASSEVVGGGRADTQY
V gene: TRBV2

CDR3 protein: ASSVGGSGNQPQH
V gene: TRBV9

CDR3 protein: ASSWADRERRGYEQY
V gene: TRBV27

CDR3 protein: ASRVGDSSYNEQF
V gene: TRBV27

CDR3 protein: ASSTGLAGVGETQY
V gene: TRBV25-1

CDR3 protein: ASSRGGEQY
V gene: TRBV27

CDR3 protein: ASNLATGDTTNEKLF
V gene: TRBV28

CDR3 protein: SVEAETGGYEQY
V gene: TRBV29-1

CDR3 protein: ASTQGRTDTQY
V gene: TRBV6-5

CDR3 protein: ASSPWRGREKLF
V gene: TRBV27

CDR3 protein: ASSLSWLYNEQF
V gene: TRBV28

CDR3 protein: ASSLVGRGQDEQY
V gene: TRBV7-9

CDR3 protein: ASSAGLADYEQY
V gene: TRBV9

CDR3 protein: ASSQGQGAWGQETQY
V gene: TRBV28

CDR3 protein: ASSFGGYSNQPQH
V gene: TRBV27